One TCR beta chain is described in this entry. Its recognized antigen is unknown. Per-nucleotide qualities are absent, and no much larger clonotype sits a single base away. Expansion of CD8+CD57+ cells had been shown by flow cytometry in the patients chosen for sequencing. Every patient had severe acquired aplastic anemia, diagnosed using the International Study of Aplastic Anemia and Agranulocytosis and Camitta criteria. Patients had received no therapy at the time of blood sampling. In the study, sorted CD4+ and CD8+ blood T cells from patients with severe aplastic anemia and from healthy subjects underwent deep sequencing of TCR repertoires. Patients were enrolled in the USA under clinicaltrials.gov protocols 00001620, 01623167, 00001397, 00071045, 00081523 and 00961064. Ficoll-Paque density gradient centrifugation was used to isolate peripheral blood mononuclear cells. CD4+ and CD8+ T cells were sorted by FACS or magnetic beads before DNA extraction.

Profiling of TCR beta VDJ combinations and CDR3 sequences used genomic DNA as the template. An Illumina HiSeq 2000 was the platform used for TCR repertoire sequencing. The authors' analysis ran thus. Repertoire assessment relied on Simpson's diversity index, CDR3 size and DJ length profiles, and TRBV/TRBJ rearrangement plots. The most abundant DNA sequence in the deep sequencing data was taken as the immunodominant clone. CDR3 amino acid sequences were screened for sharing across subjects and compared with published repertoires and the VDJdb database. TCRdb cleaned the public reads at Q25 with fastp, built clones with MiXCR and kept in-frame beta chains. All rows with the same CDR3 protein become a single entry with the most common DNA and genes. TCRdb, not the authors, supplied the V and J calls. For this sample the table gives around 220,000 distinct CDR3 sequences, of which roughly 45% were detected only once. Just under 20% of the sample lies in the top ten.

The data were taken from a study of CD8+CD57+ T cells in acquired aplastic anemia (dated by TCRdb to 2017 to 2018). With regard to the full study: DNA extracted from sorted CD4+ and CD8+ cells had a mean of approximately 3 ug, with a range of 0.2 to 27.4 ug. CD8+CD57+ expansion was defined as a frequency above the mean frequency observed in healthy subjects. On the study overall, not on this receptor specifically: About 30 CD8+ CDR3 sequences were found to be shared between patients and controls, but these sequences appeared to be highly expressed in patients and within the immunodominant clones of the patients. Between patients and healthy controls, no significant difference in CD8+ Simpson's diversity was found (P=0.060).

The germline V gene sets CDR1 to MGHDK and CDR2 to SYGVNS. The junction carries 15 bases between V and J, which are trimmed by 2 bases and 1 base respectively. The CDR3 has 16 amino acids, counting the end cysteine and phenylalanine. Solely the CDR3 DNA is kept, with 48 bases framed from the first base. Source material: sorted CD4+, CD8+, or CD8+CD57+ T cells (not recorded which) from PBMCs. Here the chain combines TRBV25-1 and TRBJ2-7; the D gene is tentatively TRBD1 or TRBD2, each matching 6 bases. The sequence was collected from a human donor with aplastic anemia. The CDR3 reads CASSEGGWDKSYEQYF. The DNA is TGTGCCAGCAGTGAAGGGGGGTGGGACAAGTCCTACGAGCAGTACTTC.